Below, one T cell receptor (beta chain) is given with its context. Its cognate antigen is unknown. The entry originates in a study of OX40 agonist ivuxolimab in advanced cancers. Study in general: A diagnosis of hepatocellular carcinoma, melanoma, renal cell or head and neck cancer was present in dose-escalation patients.

Repertoires were generated with immunoSEQ multiplex PCR, while TCRdb's copy carries only in-frame clones and drops some. The sample lists about 69,000 clones; roughly 90% were seen once. Findings and limits, study-wide: Among the lowest peripheral clonal expansion occurred in 0.1-3.0 mg/kg partial responders.

The V gene's germline CDR1 is KGHSH and CDR2 LQKENI. The CDR3 is made up of 14 amino acids. The ends were cut back, 6 bases at V and 0 bases at J, with 10 bases in the middle. This clonotype originated in an adult with an advanced solid tumor such as melanoma, head and neck, liver or kidney cancer. The V call is TRBV18, the J call TRBJ2-3; D unresolved. The material was CD4+ or CD8+ T cells sorted from blood, obtained in a trial of the OX40 agonist ivuxolimab. The CDR3: CASSPLDSTDTQYF. CDR3 nucleotides: TGTGCCAGCTCCCCTTTGGACAGCACAGATACGCAGTATTTT. The complete variable domain, with remaining parts taken from reference TRBV18 and TRBJ2-3, reads NAGVMQNPRHLVRRRGQEARLRCSPMKGHSHVYWYRQLPEEGLKFMVYLQKENIIDESGMPKERFSAEFPKEGPSILRIQQVVRGDSAAYFCASSPLDSTDTQYFGPGTRLTVL.